A selection of T cell receptor beta chains follows, all from one sample in a study of cytotoxic CD8 clonotypes in ibrutinib-treated CLL. Some clones are missing from TCRdb's copy, which holds only in-frame ones; the method was immunoSEQ multiplex PCR. The sample carries about 40,000 clones, less than 85% recorded once. The sample consisted of PBMCs, taken at disease progression, from a patient treated with ibrutinib. The receptors shown here come from a human donor with chronic lymphocytic leukemia. The CDR3 runs from the conserved cysteine through the conserved F or W. Fields, in order: clone size, V gene, D gene, J gene, CDR3 protein, CDR3 DNA. A D gene is named only where the DNA matches it firmly. A clone size is listed for some rows: how often the clone was seen (once, few, many), or a class if it is expanded.

size: NA; V: TRBV28; D: NA; J: TRBJ1-3; CDR3: CASTKGPLSYRRVSGNTIYF; DNA: TGTGCCAGCACCAAAGGGCCCCTCAGCTACCGACGCGTCTCTGGAAACACCATATATTTT
size: NA; V: TRBV19; D: NA; J: TRBJ2-6; CDR3: CASSRVYDSSGANVLTF; DNA: TGTGCCAGTAGTCGAGTGTACGACAGCTCTGGGGCCAACGTCCTGACTTTC
size: NA; V: TRBV9; D: NA; J: TRBJ2-3; CDR3: CASSVSADTQYF; DNA: TGTGCCAGCAGCGTGAGCGCAGATACGCAGTATTTT
size: NA; V: TRBV5-4; D: TRBD2; J: TRBJ2-7; CDR3: CASSSGTTYEQYF; DNA: TGTGCCAGCAGTTCCGGGACTACCTACGAGCAGTACTTC
size: NA; V: TRBV14; D: NA; J: TRBJ2-7; CDR3: CASSQVAQLDYEQYF; DNA: TGTGCCAGCAGCCAAGTTGCACAGCTAGACTACGAGCAGTACTTC
size: few; V: TRBV28; D: NA; J: TRBJ2-1; CDR3: CASCTSGQHYNEQFF; DNA: TGTGCCAGCTGTACGTCCGGACAGCACTACAATGAGCAGTTCTTC
size: once; V: TRBV11-2; D: NA; J: TRBJ2-7; CDR3: CASSLEFYYEQYF; DNA: TGTGCCAGCAGCTTAGAATTTTACTACGAGCAGTACTTC
size: once; V: TRBV19; D: NA; J: TRBJ1-3; CDR3: CASSDGISRNTIYF; DNA: TGTGCCAGTAGTGACGGTATTTCTCGTAACACCATATATTTT
size: NA; V: TRBV10-3; D: NA; J: TRBJ2-7; CDR3: CAIREGATFYEQYF; DNA: TGTGCCATCAGGGAAGGGGCCACCTTCTACGAGCAGTACTTC
size: few; V: TRBV4-1; D: NA; J: TRBJ2-1; CDR3: CASSQVGEANEQFF; DNA: TGCGCCAGCAGCCAAGTTGGGGAGGCGAATGAGCAGTTCTTC
size: NA; V: TRBV11-2; D: TRBD2; J: TRBJ2-1; CDR3: CASSLFSGSYNEQFF; DNA: TGTGCCAGCAGCTTATTTAGCGGGAGCTACAATGAGCAGTTCTTC
size: NA; V: TRBV4-1; D: NA; J: TRBJ1-1; CDR3: CASSPMGVRTEAFF; DNA: TGCGCCAGCAGCCCCATGGGGGTTCGGACTGAAGCTTTCTTT
size: NA; V: TRBV5-6; D: NA; J: TRBJ2-1; CDR3: CASSFLSGNEQFF; DNA: TGTGCCAGCAGCTTCCTCAGTGGGAATGAGCAGTTCTTC
size: NA; V: TRBV7-9; D: NA; J: TRBJ2-2; CDR3: CASGHGGELFF; DNA: TGTGCCAGCGGACACGGGGGGGAGCTGTTTTTT
size: once; V: TRBV7-9; D: NA; J: TRBJ2-3; CDR3: CASSLFGAGLADTQYF; DNA: TGTGCCAGCAGCCTTTTCGGGGCTGGATTGGCAGATACGCAGTATTTT
size: NA; V: TRBV7-9; D: TRBD1; J: TRBJ1-2; CDR3: CASQPGQSYGYTF; DNA: TGTGCCAGCCAACCGGGACAGAGTTATGGCTACACCTTC
size: NA; V: TRBV2; D: NA; J: TRBJ1-5; CDR3: CAISDGNSNQPQHF; DNA: TGTGCCATCTCGGACGGAAATAGCAATCAGCCCCAGCATTTT
size: NA; V: TRBV19; D: TRBD1; J: TRBJ1-5; CDR3: CASSIVQGALSQPQHF; DNA: TGTGCCAGTAGTATAGTTCAGGGGGCCCTGAGTCAGCCCCAGCATTTT
size: few; V: TRBV18; D: TRBD1; J: TRBJ2-1; CDR3: CASQQGYEQFF; DNA: TGTGCCAGCCAACAGGGGTATGAGCAGTTCTTC
size: NA; V: TRBV2; D: TRBD2; J: TRBJ2-1; CDR3: CASSSGLAAYNEQFF; DNA: TGTGCCAGCAGCTCGGGACTAGCGGCCTACAATGAGCAGTTCTTC
size: NA; V: TRBV13; D: NA; J: TRBJ2-7; CDR3: CASSPSGLQGSYEQYF; DNA: TGTGCCAGCAGCCCGTCCGGCCTACAGGGCTCCTACGAGCAGTACTTC
size: NA; V: TRBV7-9; D: NA; J: TRBJ2-1; CDR3: CASSLARLRTGPYNEQFF; DNA: TGTGCCAGCAGCTTAGCGCGATTAAGAACAGGACCTTACAATGAGCAGTTCTTC
size: once; V: TRBV6-5; D: TRBD2; J: TRBJ2-1; CDR3: CASRASGGGHNEQFF; DNA: TGTGCCAGCAGAGCTAGCGGGGGGGGGCACAATGAGCAGTTCTTC
size: NA; V: TRBV25-1; D: NA; J: TRBJ1-2; CDR3: CASTGKGHGYTF; DNA: TGTGCCAGCACCGGTAAGGGGCATGGCTACACCTTC
size: NA; V: TRBV27; D: TRBD2; J: TRBJ2-7; CDR3: CASSFSGLAVNEQYF; DNA: TGTGCCAGCAGTTTCTCGGGACTAGCCGTTAACGAGCAGTACTTC
size: NA; V: TRBV9; D: TRBD2; J: TRBJ2-2; CDR3: CASSVGRERSNTGELFF; DNA: TGTGCCAGCAGCGTAGGGCGGGAGCGATCGAACACCGGGGAGCTGTTTTTT
size: few; V: TRBV19; D: NA; J: TRBJ1-2; CDR3: CASSIGGAGYTF; DNA: TGTGCCAGTAGTATTGGAGGGGCGGGCTACACCTTC
size: NA; V: TRBV6-1; D: NA; J: TRBJ2-5; CDR3: CASSEVGRAPGETQYF; DNA: TGTGCCAGCAGTGAAGTTGGTAGGGCCCCGGGAGAGACCCAGTACTTC
size: few; V: TRBV7-3; D: NA; J: TRBJ1-1; CDR3: CASAVGWGTEAFF; DNA: TGTGCCAGTGCGGTCGGATGGGGCACTGAAGCTTTCTTT
size: NA; V: TRBV2; D: NA; J: TRBJ2-7; CDR3: CASSEGIGSRLFKQYF; DNA: TGTGCCAGCAGTGAAGGAATAGGCAGCAGACTTTTCAAGCAGTACTTC
size: NA; V: TRBV28; D: TRBD1; J: TRBJ2-7; CDR3: CASSSWTGASSYEQYF; DNA: TGTGCCAGCAGTTCCTGGACAGGGGCCTCATCCTACGAGCAGTACTTC
size: few; V: TRBV11-2; D: NA; J: TRBJ2-7; CDR3: CASSDEKGPVHEQYF; DNA: TGTGCCAGCAGCGACGAAAAGGGGCCCGTTCACGAGCAGTACTTC
size: once; V: TRBV28; D: NA; J: TRBJ1-5; CDR3: CASRAGLDQPQHF; DNA: TGTGCCAGCAGGGCCGGTTTAGATCAGCCCCAGCATTTT
size: NA; V: TRBV7-3; D: TRBD2; J: TRBJ2-3; CDR3: CASSQRTSGRAPRTTDTQYF; DNA: TGTGCCAGCAGCCAGAGGACTAGCGGGAGGGCCCCGAGGACCACAGATACGCAGTATTTT
size: NA; V: TRBV18; D: TRBD1; J: TRBJ1-5; CDR3: CASSPGTGNQPQHF; DNA: TGTGCCAGCTCACCGGGGACAGGGAATCAGCCCCAGCATTTT
size: once; V: TRBV7-8; D: NA; J: TRBJ1-5; CDR3: CASSLGQAQPQHF; DNA: TGTGCCAGCAGCTTAGGACAGGCACAGCCCCAGCATTTT
size: NA; V: TRBV23-1; D: NA; J: TRBJ2-3; CDR3: CASSQSYGTEITDTQYF; DNA: TGCGCCAGCAGTCAATCGTACGGAACAGAGATCACAGATACGCAGTATTTT
size: NA; V: TRBV28; D: TRBD2; J: TRBJ2-3; CDR3: CASSPRTSLIAQYF; DNA: TGTGCCAGCAGTCCCCGGACTAGCCTCATCGCGCAGTATTTT
size: NA; V: TRBV2; D: NA; J: TRBJ2-7; CDR3: CALGTYEQYF; DNA: TGTGCCCTCGGGACCTACGAGCAGTACTTC
size: NA; V: TRBV5-1; D: TRBD2; J: TRBJ2-1; CDR3: CASSRELAGGEQFF; DNA: TGCGCCAGCAGCAGAGAACTAGCGGGAGGGGAGCAGTTCTTC
size: NA; V: TRBV6-4; D: NA; J: TRBJ1-5; CDR3: CASREGGILSNQPQHF; DNA: TGTGCCAGCAGGGAGGGGGGGATTCTTAGCAATCAGCCCCAGCATTTT
size: NA; V: TRBV11-3; D: NA; J: TRBJ2-1; CDR3: CASSLDTRAHEQFF; DNA: TGTGCCAGCAGCTTAGATACAAGGGCTCATGAGCAGTTCTTC
size: NA; V: TRBV6-6; D: NA; J: TRBJ2-6; CDR3: CASTGGGANVLTF; DNA: TGTGCCAGCACCGGCGGGGGGGCCAACGTCCTGACTTTC
size: NA; V: TRBV28; D: NA; J: TRBJ1-4; CDR3: CASSFLDPASPTNEKLFF; DNA: TGTGCCAGCAGTTTCCTTGACCCAGCTTCCCCAACTAATGAAAAACTGTTTTTT
size: NA; V: TRBV7-9; D: NA; J: TRBJ2-7; CDR3: CASPGAEQYF; DNA: TGTGCCAGCCCAGGGGCCGAGCAGTACTTC
size: NA; V: TRBV25-1; D: NA; J: TRBJ1-1; CDR3: CASSKMNTEAFF; DNA: TGTGCCAGCTCCAAAATGAACACTGAAGCTTTCTTT
size: NA; V: TRBV4-1; D: TRBD2; J: TRBJ2-1; CDR3: CASSLIAGSSYNEQFF; DNA: TGCGCCAGCAGTTTGATAGCGGGGAGCTCCTACAATGAGCAGTTCTTC
size: NA; V: TRBV7-2; D: NA; J: TRBJ2-7; CDR3: CASSPGSGSSYEQYF; DNA: TGTGCCAGCAGCCCCGGCTCAGGGTCATCCTACGAGCAGTACTTC
size: few; V: TRBV2; D: TRBD1; J: TRBJ1-5; CDR3: CASSAGDSSGPQHF; DNA: TGTGCCAGCAGTGCAGGGGACAGTTCGGGGCCCCAGCATTTT
size: NA; V: TRBV9; D: TRBD2; J: TRBJ2-7; CDR3: CASSLRPGGAYEQYF; DNA: TGTGCCAGCAGCCTCCGACCCGGGGGGGCCTACGAGCAGTACTTC
size: NA; V: TRBV10-1; D: NA; J: TRBJ2-5; CDR3: CASSESEEETQYF; DNA: TGCGCCAGCAGTGAGTCGGAGGAAGAGACCCAGTACTTC
size: few; V: TRBV11-3; D: TRBD2; J: TRBJ2-7; CDR3: CASSSPPGLAGSAYEQYF; DNA: TGTGCCAGCAGCTCCCCCCCCGGACTAGCGGGATCAGCATACGAGCAGTACTTC
size: NA; V: TRBV25-1; D: NA; J: TRBJ2-6; CDR3: CASSHSAGANVLTF; DNA: TGTGCCAGCAGCCACAGTGCTGGGGCCAACGTCCTGACTTTC